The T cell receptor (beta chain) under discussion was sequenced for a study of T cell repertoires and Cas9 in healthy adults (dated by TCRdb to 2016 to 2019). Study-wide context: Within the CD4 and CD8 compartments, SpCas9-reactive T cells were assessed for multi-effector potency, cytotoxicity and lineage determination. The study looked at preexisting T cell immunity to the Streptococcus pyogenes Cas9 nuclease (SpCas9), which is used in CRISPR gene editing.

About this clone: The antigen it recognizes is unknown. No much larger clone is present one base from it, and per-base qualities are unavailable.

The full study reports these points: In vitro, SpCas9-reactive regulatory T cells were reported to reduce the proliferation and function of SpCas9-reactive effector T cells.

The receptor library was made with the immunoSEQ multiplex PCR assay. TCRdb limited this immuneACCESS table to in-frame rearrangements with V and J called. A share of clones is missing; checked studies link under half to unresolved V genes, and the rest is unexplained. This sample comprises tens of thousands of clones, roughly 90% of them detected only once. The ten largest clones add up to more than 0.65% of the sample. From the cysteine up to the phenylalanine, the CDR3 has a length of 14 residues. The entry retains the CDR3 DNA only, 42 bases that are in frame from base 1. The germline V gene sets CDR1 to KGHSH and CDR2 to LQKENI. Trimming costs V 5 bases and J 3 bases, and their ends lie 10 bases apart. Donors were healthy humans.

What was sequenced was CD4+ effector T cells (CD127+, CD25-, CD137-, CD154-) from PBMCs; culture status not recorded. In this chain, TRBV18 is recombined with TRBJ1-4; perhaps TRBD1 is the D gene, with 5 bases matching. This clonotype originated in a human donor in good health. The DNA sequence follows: TGTGCCAGCTCAAATGGACAATCTAATGAAAAACTGTTTTTT. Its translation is CASSNGQSNEKLFF.